This TCR beta chain was observed in a study of Ad26.COV2.S vaccination and SARS-CoV-2 variants. Overall study: Ad26.COV2.S was injected intramuscularly once or twice, 56 days apart.

Indicated treatment: some 19 received Ad26.COV2.S at low or high dose, single or two shots; 5 received placebo; per-sample allocation not given. It was on day 63 after the first vaccine or placebo injection that samples were taken. This clone was seen only a few times. Clones were read by immunoSEQ multiplex PCR, and TCRdb kept only the in-frame ones, dropping some. The data contain about 220,000 clones, roughly 90% of them seen just once; the ten biggest clones take up over 8.5%. V was pared by 0 bases and J by 1 base, with 4 bases between. There are 13 residues in the CDR3. In germline, CDR1 is SGHKS, CDR2 YYEKEE (reference sequence).

The chain employs TRBV5-5 and TRBJ1-1; D gene unclear. This clonotype originated in a person aged 18 to 59 who received the Ad26.COV2.S COVID-19 vaccine or a placebo. The source was peripheral blood, collected in a trial of Ad26.COV2.S vaccine versus placebo. The CDR3: CASSLEANTEAFF. The CDR3 DNA reads as TGTGCCAGCAGCTTGGAAGCGAACACTGAAGCTTTCTTT.